This is a list of T cell receptor beta chains from one sample in a study of glioma-infiltrating T cells. A single record per CDR3 protein comes from TCRdb applying MiXCR to the multiplex PCR reads. The sample holds more than 300,000 distinct CDR3 sequences, 41% seen once. Input material: glioma tissue, nonneoplastic brain tissue, or PBMCs (not recorded which). The receptors come from a human donor with low-grade glioma or glioblastoma, undergoing nonglioma brain surgery, or in good health (not recorded which). The CDR3 runs from the conserved cysteine through the conserved F or W. A D gene is named only where the DNA matches it firmly. Expanded clones are given a class, and other clones once, few, many or no size at all.

j_call clone_size v_call d_call cdr3_nt cdr3_aa
TRBJ2-1 NA TRBV10-3 TRBD2 TGTGCCATCAGTGATGGAAGCGGGAGGTCTAATGAGCAGTTCTTC CAISDGSGRSNEQFF
TRBJ2-1 NA TRBV20-1 NA TGCAGTGCCACCACAGGGAACAATGAGCAGTTCTTC CSATTGNNEQFF
TRBJ1-1 few TRBV28 TRBD1 TGTGCCAGCAGTGCACAGGGGCTGAACACTGAAGCTTTCTTT CASSAQGLNTEAFF
TRBJ1-1 NA TRBV29-1 NA TGCAGCGTCCTCCGTTGGGGGGATGGGAACACTGAAGCTTTCTTT CSVLRWGDGNTEAFF
TRBJ1-2 NA TRBV10-3 TRBD1 TGTGCCATCAGTGAACCACCGACAGGGGTCTATGGCTACACCTTC CAISEPPTGVYGYTF
TRBJ1-2 NA TRBV7-9 NA TGTGCCAGCAGCTTGGTCAACTATGGCTACGCCTTC CASSLVNYGYAF
TRBJ2-1 many TRBV28 NA TGTGCCAGCAGTTCCAGGACCGTCTATGAGCAGTTCTTC CASSSRTVYEQFF
TRBJ1-1 few TRBV11-2 NA TGTGCCAGCAGCTTAAACAGAGCGGGGTACACTGAAGCTTTCTTT CASSLNRAGYTEAFF
TRBJ1-5 many TRBV15 NA TGTGCCACCAGCAGAGATCGGGGGGTGTATAGCAATCAGCCCCAGCATTTT CATSRDRGVYSNQPQHF
TRBJ2-7 NA TRBV27 TRBD1 TGTGCCAGCAGCCCCTACAGGGGCTACGAGCAGTACTTC CASSPYRGYEQYF
TRBJ2-3 NA TRBV12-3/TRBV12-4 TRBD2 TGTGCCAGCAGTTTATCTAGCGGGCGCACAGATACGCAGTATTTT CASSLSSGRTDTQYF
TRBJ2-7 few TRBV2 NA TGTGCCAGCCTTGGACCGATCTACGAGCAGTACTTC CASLGPIYEQYF
TRBJ2-1 few TRBV7-9 NA TGTGCCAGCAGCCCGGGGCCCGTAGGCTCCTACAATGAGCAGTTCTTC CASSPGPVGSYNEQFF
TRBJ2-3 NA TRBV5-1 TRBD1 TGCGCCAGCAGCATTTACGGGACAGGCACAGATACGCAGTATTTT CASSIYGTGTDTQYF
TRBJ1-2 NA TRBV4-1 NA TGCGCCAGCAGCCAAGAAGGGCGGAATAACTATGGCTACACCTTC CASSQEGRNNYGYTF
TRBJ1-1 NA TRBV7-9 NA TGTGCCAGCAGCTTAGAAGGGATGGGGAACACTGAAGCTTTCTTT CASSLEGMGNTEAFF
TRBJ2-3 NA TRBV20-1 NA TGCAGTGATTCGAGCCGGGACTTAGATACGCAGTATTTT CSDSSRDLDTQYF
TRBJ2-1 NA TRBV24-1 TRBD1 TGTGCCACCAGTGCCGACGACAGGGGTCGCTCCTACAATGAGCAGTTCTTC CATSADDRGRSYNEQFF
TRBJ1-5 NA TRBV7-2 NA TGTGCCAGCGGCAGCAATCAGCCCCAGCATTTT CASGSNQPQHF
TRBJ1-2 NA TRBV7-6 NA TGTGCCAGCAGCTTAGCGTTGGACTATGGCTACACCTTC CASSLALDYGYTF
TRBJ2-3 NA TRBV6-1 TRBD2 TGTGCCAGCAGTAGACTAGCGGGACTCGCAGATACGCAGTATTTT CASSRLAGLADTQYF
TRBJ1-5 few TRBV28 NA TGTGCCAGCAGCTCCCGTGGGGGGGCAAATCAGCCCCAGCATTTT CASSSRGGANQPQHF
TRBJ2-2 many TRBV6-2/TRBV6-3 NA TGTGCCAGCAGTACAGACACCGGGGAGCTGTTTTTT CASSTDTGELFF
TRBJ2-7 few TRBV28 TRBD2 TGTGCCAGCAGTTATAGCGGGAGGGCCTGGGAGTACTTC CASSYSGRAWEYF
TRBJ2-5 NA TRBV15 NA TGTGCCACCAGCAGAGATAAGGATATACAAGAGACCCAGTACTTC CATSRDKDIQETQYF
TRBJ2-7 NA TRBV20-1 NA TGCAGTGCTAGGGGTAACGGAGGGTCCTACGAGCAGTACTTC CSARGNGGSYEQYF
TRBJ1-5 few TRBV20-1 NA TGCAGTCACGGGGTGGACGGGCCCCAGCATTTT CSHGVDGPQHF
TRBJ1-5 few TRBV20-1 NA TGCAGTGCTAGAGTTGTGGGGGGACGAGATAGCAATCAGCCCCAGCATTTT CSARVVGGRDSNQPQHF
TRBJ2-7 few TRBV15 NA TGTGCCACCAGCAGGGAACAACCGGGATTCTACGAGCAGTACTTC CATSREQPGFYEQYF
TRBJ2-7 NA TRBV7-7 NA TGTGCTAGCAGCTTAGAATATTCCTACGAGCAGTACTTC CASSLEYSYEQYF
TRBJ2-1 NA TRBV28 NA TGTGCCAGCAGTTTAGGATGGGTCGATGAGCAGTTCTTC CASSLGWVDEQFF
TRBJ2-5 NA TRBV6-1 NA TGTGCCATCAGTGGCCAGGCAGACCGGGGGACCCAGTACTTC CAISGQADRGTQYF
TRBJ2-7 NA TRBV7-9 NA TGTGCCAGCAGCACCCCCCTATACACCCCCCACGAGCAGTACTTC CASSTPLYTPHEQYF
TRBJ2-7 NA TRBV10-3 NA TGTGCCATCAGTAAGTCGGGGGATCCCTACGAGCAGTACTTC CAISKSGDPYEQYF
TRBJ2-2 NA TRBV10-3 TRBD2 TGTGCCATCAATGTTCGTCAAACTAGCGGGTGGGAGAAAACCGGGGAGCTGTTTTTT CAINVRQTSGWEKTGELFF
TRBJ2-4 many TRBV20-1 NA TGCAGTGCCAACCTTGTCCTGATAGCCAAAAACATTCAGTACTTC CSANLVLIAKNIQYF
TRBJ2-1 NA TRBV20-1 TRBD2 TGCAGTGCTCTGTTATCTAGACTAGCCGGGGGCAATGAGCAGTTCTTC CSALLSRLAGGNEQFF
TRBJ2-3 NA TRBV28 NA TGTGCCAGCAGTTCGAGCGTAAGCACAGATACGCAGTATTTT CASSSSVSTDTQYF
TRBJ2-7 NA TRBV20-1 NA TGCAGTCCTTTCGGGGGGCGGCCTCCGGGCCAGCAGTACTTC CSPFGGRPPGQQYF
TRBJ2-3 few TRBV4-2 NA TGTGCCAGCAGTCATCTAAGCACAGATACGCAGTATTTT CASSHLSTDTQYF
TRBJ2-7 NA TRBV20-1 TRBD1 TGCAGTGCTCCGGACAGGAACTACGAGCAGCACTTC CSAPDRNYEQHF
TRBJ1-2 NA TRBV3-1 TRBD1 TGTGCCAGCACCCTCGGACAGGGGGCCGACTATGGCTACACCTTC CASTLGQGADYGYTF
TRBJ1-2 NA TRBV24-1 NA TGTGCCACCAGTGATCCCCTGGGGGGATCCGGCTACACCTTC CATSDPLGGSGYTF
TRBJ2-7 NA TRBV28 NA TGTGCCAGCAGTTTCCCGGGGTCGAAATACGAGCAGTACTTC CASSFPGSKYEQYF
TRBJ2-7 NA TRBV25-1 TRBD1 TGTGCCAGCAGTAGGACAGGGGACGAGTCCTACGAGCAGTACTTC CASSRTGDESYEQYF
TRBJ2-5 NA TRBV12-3/TRBV12-4 NA TGTGCCAGCAGCCTCAGTGTTGGCGAGACCCAGTACTTC CASSLSVGETQYF
TRBJ2-3 NA TRBV7-2 TRBD2 TGTGCCAGCAGCTCAAGTTTCGGTAGCGGGAACCGCACGAATACGCAGTATTTT CASSSSFGSGNRTNTQYF